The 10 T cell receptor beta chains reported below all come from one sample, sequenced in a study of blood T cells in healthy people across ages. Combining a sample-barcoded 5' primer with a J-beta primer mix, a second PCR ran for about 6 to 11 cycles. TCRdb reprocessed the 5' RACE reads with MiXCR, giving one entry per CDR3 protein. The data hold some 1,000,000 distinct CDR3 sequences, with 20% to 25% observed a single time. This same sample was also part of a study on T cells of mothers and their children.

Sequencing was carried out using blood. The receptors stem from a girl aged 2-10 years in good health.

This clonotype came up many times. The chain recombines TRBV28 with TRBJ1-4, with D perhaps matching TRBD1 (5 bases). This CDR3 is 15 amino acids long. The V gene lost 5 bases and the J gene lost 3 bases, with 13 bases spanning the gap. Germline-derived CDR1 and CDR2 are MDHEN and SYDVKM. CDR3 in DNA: TGTGCCAGCAGTGACAACGGGGCTCCTAATGAAAAACTGTTTTTT. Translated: CASSDNGAPNEKLFF.

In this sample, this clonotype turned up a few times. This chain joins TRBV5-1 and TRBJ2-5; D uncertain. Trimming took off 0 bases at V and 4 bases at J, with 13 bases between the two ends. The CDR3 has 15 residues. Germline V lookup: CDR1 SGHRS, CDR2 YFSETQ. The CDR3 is CASSLAVTLGETQYF. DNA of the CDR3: TGCGCCAGCAGCTTGGCAGTAACCTTAGGAGAGACCCAGTACTTC.

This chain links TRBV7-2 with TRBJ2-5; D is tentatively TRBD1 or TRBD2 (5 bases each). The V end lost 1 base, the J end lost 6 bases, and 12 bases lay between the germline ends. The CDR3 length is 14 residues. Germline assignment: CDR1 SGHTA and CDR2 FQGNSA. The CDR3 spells CASSLDTGRKTQYF. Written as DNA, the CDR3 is TGTGCCAGCAGCTTAGATACGGGGCGGAAGACCCAGTACTTC.

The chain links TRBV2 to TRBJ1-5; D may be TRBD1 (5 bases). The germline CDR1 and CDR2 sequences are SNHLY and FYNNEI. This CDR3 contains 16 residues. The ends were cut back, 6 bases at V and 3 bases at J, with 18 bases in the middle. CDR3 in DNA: TGTGCCAGCAGGGCCTGGGGGGACTTCTACAATCAGCCCCAGCATTTT. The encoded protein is CASRAWGDFYNQPQHF.

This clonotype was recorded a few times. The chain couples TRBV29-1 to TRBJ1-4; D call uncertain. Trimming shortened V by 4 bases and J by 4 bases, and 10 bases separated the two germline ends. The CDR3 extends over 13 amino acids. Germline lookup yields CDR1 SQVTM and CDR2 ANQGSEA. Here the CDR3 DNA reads TGCAGCGTTGCTGGCAGCAATAATGAAAAACTGTTTTTT. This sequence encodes CSVAGSNNEKLFF.

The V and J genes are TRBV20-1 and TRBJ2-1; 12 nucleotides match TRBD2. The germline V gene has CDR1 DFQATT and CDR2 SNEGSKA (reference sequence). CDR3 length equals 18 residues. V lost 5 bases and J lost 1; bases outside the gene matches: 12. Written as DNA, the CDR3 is TGCAGTGCTTTTTCGTGGCTAGCGGGGGGGTCTTCCTACAATGAGCAGTTCTTC. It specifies CSAFSWLAGGSSYNEQFF.

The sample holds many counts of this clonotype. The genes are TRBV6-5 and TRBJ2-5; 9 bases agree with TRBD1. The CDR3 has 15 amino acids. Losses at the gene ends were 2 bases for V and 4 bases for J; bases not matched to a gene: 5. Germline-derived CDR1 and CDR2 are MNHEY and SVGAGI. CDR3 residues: CASSYGTGRGETQYF. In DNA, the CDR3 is TGTGCCAGCAGTTACGGGACAGGGAGGGGAGAGACCCAGTACTTC.

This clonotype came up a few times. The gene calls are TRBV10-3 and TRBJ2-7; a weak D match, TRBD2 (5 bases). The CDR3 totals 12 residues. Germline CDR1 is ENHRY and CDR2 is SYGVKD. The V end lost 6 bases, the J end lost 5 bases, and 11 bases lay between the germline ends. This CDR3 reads CAIRADGDEQYF. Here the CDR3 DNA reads TGTGCCATCAGAGCGGACGGAGACGAGCAGTACTTC.

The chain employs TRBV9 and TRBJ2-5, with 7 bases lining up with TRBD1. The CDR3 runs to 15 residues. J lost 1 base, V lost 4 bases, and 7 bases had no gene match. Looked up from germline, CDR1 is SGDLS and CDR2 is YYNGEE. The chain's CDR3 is CASSHFTGVQETQYF. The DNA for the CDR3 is TGTGCCAGCAGCCACTTTACAGGGGTCCAAGAGACCCAGTACTTC. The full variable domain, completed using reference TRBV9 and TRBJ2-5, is DSGVTQTPKHLITATGQRVTLRCSPRSGDLSVYWYQQSLDQGLQFLIQYYNGEERAKGNILERFSAQQFPDLHSELNLSSLELGDSALYFCASSHFTGVQETQYFGPGTRLLVL.

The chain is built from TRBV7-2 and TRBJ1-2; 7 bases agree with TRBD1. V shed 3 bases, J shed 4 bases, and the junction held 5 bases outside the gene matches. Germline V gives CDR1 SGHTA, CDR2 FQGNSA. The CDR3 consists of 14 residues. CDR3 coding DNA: TGTGCCAGCAGCTTGGGGACAGAACTCTATGGCTACACCTTC. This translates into CASSLGTELYGYTF.